The clone carrying this TCR beta chain was seen only a few times. The V gene's germline CDR1 is SGHTA and CDR2 FQGNSA. The CDR3 contains 17 residues. V shed 3 bases and J 2 bases; nucleotides not matched to a gene: 7. The sample originates from a study of T cells after yellow fever vaccination. TCRdb processed the 5' RACE reads anew with MiXCR; each CDR3 protein has one entry. In the table there are under 200,000 distinct CDR3 sequences, about 10% of which are singletons. This chain links TRBV7-2 with TRBJ1-1; 12 bases align to TRBD1. The sequence was obtained from a man aged 18-30 years who received the YFV17D yellow fever vaccine. The sequencing used CD8+ T cells sorted from PBMCs, collected 15 days after the yellow fever booster vaccination. CDR3 amino acids: CASSFPGQGAGNTEAFF. CDR3 DNA sequence: TGTGCCAGCAGCTTCCCGGGACAGGGGGCAGGTAACACTGAAGCTTTCTTT.